The 16 T cell receptor beta chains listed next were all sequenced from one sample in a study of cytomegalovirus exposure and HLA in healthy donors. With 60 Vbeta and 13 Jbeta primers, the PCR was carried out. Libraries were prepared by immunoSEQ multiplex PCR; TCRdb keeps only in-frame clonotypes and omits some of them. The sample records 85,000 to 120,000 clones, 70% to 85% being singletons. Sequencing was carried out using PBMCs. These receptors were obtained from a boy aged 5 to 17 in good health and CMV-seronegative.

J is TRBJ1-1 and V is TRBV25-1, with D perhaps matching TRBD1 (5 bases). This CDR3 spans 14 amino acids. The ends were cut back, 1 base at V and 5 bases at J, with 11 bases in the middle. Germline V lookup: CDR1 MGHDK, CDR2 SYGVNS. The CDR3 DNA reads as TGTGCCAGCAGTGAATGGGGGGAAACAACTGAAGCTTTCTTT. It encodes CASSEWGETTEAFF.

This chain uses TRBV1 with TRBJ2-2; TRBD2, the table's D call, lacks a check against the DNA. TRBV1 is a recognized pseudogene. The CDR3 loop spans 17 amino acids. The CDR3 DNA follows: TGCACCAGCAGCCAAGTCGGGCGGGAGTGGGACACCGGGGAGCTGTTTTTT. Protein product: CTSSQVGREWDTGELFF.

This clone was detected once. The V call is TRBV28, the J call TRBJ1-5; no clear D gene. CDR3 length equals 19 residues. Trimming removed 6 bases from V and 0 bases from J, with 24 bases in between. Germline lookup yields CDR1 MDHEN and CDR2 SYDVKM. CDR3 sequence: CASSHLRYTALDSNQPQHF. Here the CDR3 DNA reads TGTGCCAGCAGCCACCTCAGGTACACGGCCTTAGATAGCAATCAGCCCCAGCATTTT.

The V call is TRBV9, the J call TRBJ2-5; D gene ambiguous. Deletions cut 2 bases from V and 1 base from J, with 3 bases between. This CDR3 has 12 amino acids. Germline lookup yields CDR1 SGDLS and CDR2 YYNGEE. CDR3 protein: CASSVSQETQYF. CDR3 DNA sequence: TGTGCCAGCAGCGTCAGCCAAGAGACCCAGTACTTC.

The J gene is TRBJ2-1, the V gene TRBV5-8, with a tentative D call TRBD1 (6 bases). Trimming stripped 1 base from V and 2 bases from J, with 16 bases between. Germline V gene lookup returns CDR1 SGHTS and CDR2 YDEGEE. The CDR3 contains 17 residues. The CDR3 reads CASSLWLVGGAYNEQFF. The CDR3 nucleotides read TGTGCCAGCAGCTTGTGGCTGGTAGGGGGAGCCTACAATGAGCAGTTCTTC.

Regarding this clone: As the CDR3 is not closed by the conserved phenylalanine or tryptophan, this likely results from a read error. The chain employs TRBV28 and TRBJ1-1; no clear D. Germline V CDR1 and CDR2: MDHEN, SYDVKM. The CDR3 spans 12 residues. Trimming stripped 5 bases from V and 8 bases from J, with 12 bases between. CDR3 protein: CASSTLSEEAFV. DNA for the CDR3: TGTGCCAGCAGTACACTTAGCGAGGAAGCTTTCGTT.

The chain has TRBV2 and TRBJ2-5; D gene unclear. The V end lost 5 bases, the J end lost 5 bases, and 12 bases lay between the germline ends. CDR1 is SNHLY and CDR2 is FYNNEI in the germline V gene. The CDR3 consists of 13 residues. CDR3: CASSYNPTETQYF. CDR3 bases: TGTGCCAGCAGTTATAACCCTACCGAGACCCAGTACTTC.

J is TRBJ2-1 and V is TRBV4-1; D may be TRBD1 (6 bases). CDR1 MGHRA and CDR2 YSYEKL come from the germline V gene. V dropped 5 bases and J dropped 0 bases, with 14 bases sitting between them. This CDR3 is built from 16 residues. CDR3 sequence reads: CASSVEGHSSYNEQFF. CDR3 sequence (DNA): TGCGCCAGCAGCGTAGAGGGACATAGCTCCTACAATGAGCAGTTCTTC.

This clone was counted between two and nine times. The chain employs TRBV15 and TRBJ1-5, with D possibly being TRBD1 (6 bases). The germline V gene has CDR1 LNHNV and CDR2 YYDKDF (reference sequence). V was shortened by 0 bases and J by 3 bases, with 9 bases between the two germline ends. This CDR3 has 15 amino acids. In DNA form, the CDR3 reads TGTGCCACCAGCAGAGATCGGGGGGCCAATCAGCCCCAGCATTTT. Amino acids: CATSRDRGANQPQHF.

V gene TRBV25-1 combines with J gene TRBJ2-7; weak D call: TRBD2 (6 bases). The germline CDR1 and CDR2 sequences are MGHDK and SYGVNS. This CDR3 is 15 amino acids long. Trimming removed 3 bases at V and 5 bases at J, with 17 bases between. In nucleotides, the CDR3 is TGTGCCAGCAGTGATAGGAGGGTAATTGAGAACGAGCAGTACTTC. Protein product: CASSDRRVIENEQYF.

V gene TRBV28 combines with J gene TRBJ2-5; D possibly corresponds to TRBD1 (7 bases). V was cut by 6 bases and J by 1 base, with 18 bases left in between. This CDR3 spans 16 amino acids. CDR1 is MDHEN, CDR2 SYDVKM, per germline. The CDR3 loop is CASSPTRGTVQETQYF. The CDR3 DNA reads as TGTGCCAGCAGCCCGACCCGCGGGACAGTCCAAGAGACCCAGTACTTC.

This chain links TRBV18 with TRBJ1-5, with D possibly TRBD1 on 5 matching bases. V gave up 2 bases and J gave up 2 bases, with 7 bases separating them. This CDR3 is built from 14 residues. Germline lookup yields CDR1 KGHSH and CDR2 LQKENI. CDR3 residues: CASSPGARNQPQHF. The CDR3, as DNA: TGTGCCAGCTCACCAGGGGCGCGCAATCAGCCCCAGCATTTT.

V and J are TRBV7-2 and TRBJ2-7; TRBD2 might be the D (5 bases). The CDR3 runs 13 residues. V shed 3 bases and J shed 3 bases, with 9 bases lying between them. CDR1 SGHTA and CDR2 FQGNSA come from the germline V gene. For the CDR3, the DNA is TGTGCCAGCAGCTTTGTCGGACTCTACGAGCAGTACTTC. Protein product: CASSFVGLYEQYF.

This sequence joins TRBV4-3 and TRBJ2-3; 9 bases fit TRBD2. Germline CDR1 LGHNA, CDR2 YSLEER. The CDR3 contains 15 residues. Germline trimming cut 0 bases from V and 4 bases from J; bases unmatched to any gene: 2. The CDR3 bases are TGCGCCAGCAGCCAAGATCGCGGGGGGGCAGATACGCAGTATTTT. It encodes CASSQDRGGADTQYF.

The chain is built from TRBV30 and TRBJ1-5; D is unclear. The germline gives CDR1 GTSNPN, CDR2 SVGIG (reference sequence). With 2 bases removed from V and 3 bases from J, the gap between germline ends came to 11 bases. The CDR3 has 14 residues. The CDR3 reads CAWSQESINQPQHF. The CDR3 nucleotides are TGTGCCTGGAGTCAGGAAAGTATCAATCAGCCCCAGCATTTT.

J is TRBJ1-1 and V is TRBV20-1, with TRBD1 identical over 8 bases. Losses at the gene ends were 3 bases for V and 6 bases for J; bases not matched to a gene: 0. The V gene's germline CDR1 is DFQATT and CDR2 SNEGSKA (reference sequence). The CDR3 totals 11 residues. The CDR3 reads CSARGQAEAFF. The CDR3 DNA sequence: TGCAGTGCTAGGGGACAGGCTGAAGCTTTCTTT.